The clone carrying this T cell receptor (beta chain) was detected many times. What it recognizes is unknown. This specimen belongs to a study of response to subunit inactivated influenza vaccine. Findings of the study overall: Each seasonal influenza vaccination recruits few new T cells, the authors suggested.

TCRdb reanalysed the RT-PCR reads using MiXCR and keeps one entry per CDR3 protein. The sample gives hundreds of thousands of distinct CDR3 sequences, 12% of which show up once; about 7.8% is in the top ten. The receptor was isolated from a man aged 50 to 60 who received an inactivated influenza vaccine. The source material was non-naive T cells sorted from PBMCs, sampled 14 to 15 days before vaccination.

This CDR3 is CASSRGDQETQYF. CDR3 DNA sequence: TGCGCCAGCAGTCGAGGGGATCAAGAGACCCAGTACTTC. This chain connects TRBV5-1 to TRBJ2-5, with D perhaps assigned TRBD1 or TRBD2 (5 bases each). V was clipped by 5 bases and J by 2 bases, with 10 bases between them. The CDR3 sequence is 13 residues long. The germline V gene encodes CDR1 SGHRS and CDR2 YFSETQ.